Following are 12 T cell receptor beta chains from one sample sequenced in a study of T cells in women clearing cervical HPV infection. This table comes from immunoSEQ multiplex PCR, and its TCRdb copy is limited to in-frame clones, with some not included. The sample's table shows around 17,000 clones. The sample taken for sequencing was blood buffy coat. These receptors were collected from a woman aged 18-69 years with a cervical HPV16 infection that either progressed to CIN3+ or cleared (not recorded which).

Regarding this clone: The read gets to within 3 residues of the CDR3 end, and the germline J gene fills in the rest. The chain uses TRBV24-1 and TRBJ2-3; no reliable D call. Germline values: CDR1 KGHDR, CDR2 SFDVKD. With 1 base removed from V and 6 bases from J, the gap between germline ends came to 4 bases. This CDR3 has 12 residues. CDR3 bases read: TGTGCCACCAGTGATTTCGGGGATACG. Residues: CATSDFGDT. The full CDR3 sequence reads CATSDFGDTQYF.

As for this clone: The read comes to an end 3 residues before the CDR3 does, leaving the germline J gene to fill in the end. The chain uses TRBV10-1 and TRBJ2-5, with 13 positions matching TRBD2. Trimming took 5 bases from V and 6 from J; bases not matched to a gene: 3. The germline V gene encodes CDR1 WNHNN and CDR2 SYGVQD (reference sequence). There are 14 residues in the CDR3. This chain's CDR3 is CASSPGLAGQTQYF. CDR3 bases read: TGCGCCAGCAGTCCGGGACTAGCGGGACAGACC.

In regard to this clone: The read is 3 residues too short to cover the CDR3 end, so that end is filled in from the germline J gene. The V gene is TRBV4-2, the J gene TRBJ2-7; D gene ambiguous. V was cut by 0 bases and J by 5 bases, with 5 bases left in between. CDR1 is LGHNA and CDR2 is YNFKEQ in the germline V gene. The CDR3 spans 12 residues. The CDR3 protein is CASSQDSHEQYF. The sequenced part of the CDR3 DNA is TGTGCCAGCAGCCAAGATAGCCACGAG.

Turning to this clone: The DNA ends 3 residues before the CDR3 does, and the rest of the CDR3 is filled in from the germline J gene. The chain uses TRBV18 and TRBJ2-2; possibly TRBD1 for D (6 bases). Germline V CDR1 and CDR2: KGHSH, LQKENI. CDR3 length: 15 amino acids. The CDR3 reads CASSPQGHTNEKLFF. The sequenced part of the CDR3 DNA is TGTGCCAGCTCACCCCAGGGGCACACTAATGAAAAG.

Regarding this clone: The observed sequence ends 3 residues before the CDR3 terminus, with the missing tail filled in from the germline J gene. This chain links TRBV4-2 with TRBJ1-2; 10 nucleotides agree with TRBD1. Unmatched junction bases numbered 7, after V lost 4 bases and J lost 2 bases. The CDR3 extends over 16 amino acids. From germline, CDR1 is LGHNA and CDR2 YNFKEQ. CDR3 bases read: TGTGCCAGCAGCCTCTCGGGACAGGGGTCAAACTATGGC. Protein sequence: CASSLSGQGSNYG. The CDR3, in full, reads CASSLSGQGSNYGYTF.

The CDR3 is CATQDGNQPQHF. CDR3 DNA, as far as it was read: TGTGCCACCCAGGATGGCAATCAGCCC. The rearrangement links TRBV6-2 or TRBV6-3 to TRBJ1-5; the D is unclear. The read stops 3 residues short of the end of the CDR3; the missing end is completed from the germline J gene. Germline CDR1 and CDR2: MNHEY and SVGEGT. Trimming took off 10 bases at V and 2 bases at J, with 9 bases between the two ends. The CDR3 is 12 residues long.

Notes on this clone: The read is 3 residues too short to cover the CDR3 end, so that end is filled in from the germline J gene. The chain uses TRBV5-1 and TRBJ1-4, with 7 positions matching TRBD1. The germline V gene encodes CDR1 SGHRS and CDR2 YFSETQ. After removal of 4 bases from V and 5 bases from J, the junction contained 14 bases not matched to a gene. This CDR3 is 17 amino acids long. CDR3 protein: CASSPEGGGGLNEKLFF. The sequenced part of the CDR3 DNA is TGCGCCAGCAGCCCCGAAGGCGGAGGGGGCTTGAATGAAAAA. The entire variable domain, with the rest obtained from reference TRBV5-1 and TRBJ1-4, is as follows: KAGVTQTPRYLIKTRGQQVTLSCSPISGHRSVSWYQQTPGQGLQFLFEYFSETQRNKGNFPGRFSGRQFSNSRSEMNVSTLELGDSALYLCASSPEGGGGLNEKLFFGSGTQLSVL.

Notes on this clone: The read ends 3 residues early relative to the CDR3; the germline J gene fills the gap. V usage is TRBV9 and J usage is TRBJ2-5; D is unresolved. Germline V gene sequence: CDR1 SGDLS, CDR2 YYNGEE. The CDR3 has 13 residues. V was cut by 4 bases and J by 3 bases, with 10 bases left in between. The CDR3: CASSLTTKETQYF. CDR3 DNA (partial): TGTGCCAGCAGCCTGACAACAAAAGAGACC.

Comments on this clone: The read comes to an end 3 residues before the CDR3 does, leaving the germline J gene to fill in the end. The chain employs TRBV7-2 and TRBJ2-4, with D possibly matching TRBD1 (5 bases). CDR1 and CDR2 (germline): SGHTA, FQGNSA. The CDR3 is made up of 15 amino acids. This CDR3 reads CASSSLRVGNYGQYF. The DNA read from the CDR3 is TGTGCCAGCAGCTCACTCAGGGTTGGTAACTATGGT.

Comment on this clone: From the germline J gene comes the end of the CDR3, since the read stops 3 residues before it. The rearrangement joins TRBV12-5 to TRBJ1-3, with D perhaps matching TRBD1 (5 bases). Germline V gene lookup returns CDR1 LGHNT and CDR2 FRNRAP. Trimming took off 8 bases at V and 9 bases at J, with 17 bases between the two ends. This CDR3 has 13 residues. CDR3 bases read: TGTGCTAGTAAAAGGGATACAGGCGGCACC. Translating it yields CASKRDTGGT. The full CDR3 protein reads CASKRDTGGTIYF. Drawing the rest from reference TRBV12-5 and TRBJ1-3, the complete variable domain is DARVTQTPRHKVTEMGQEVTMRCQPILGHNTVFWYRQTMMQGLELLAYFRNRAPLDDSGMPKDRFSAEMPDATLATLKIQPSEPRDSAVYFCASKRDTGGTIYFGEGSWLTVV.

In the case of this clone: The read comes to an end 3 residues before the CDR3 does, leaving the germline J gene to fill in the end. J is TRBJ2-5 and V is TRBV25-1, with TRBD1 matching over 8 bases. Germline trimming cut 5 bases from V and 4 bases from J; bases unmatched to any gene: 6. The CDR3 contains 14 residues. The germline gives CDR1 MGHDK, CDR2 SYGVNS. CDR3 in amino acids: CASSHRTGLETQYF. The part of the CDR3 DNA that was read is TGTGCCAGCAGTCATCGGACAGGGTTAGAGACC. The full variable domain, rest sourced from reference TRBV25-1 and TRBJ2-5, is EADIYQTPRYLVIGTGKKITLECSQTMGHDKMYWYQQDPGMELHLIHYSYGVNSTEKGDLSSESTVSRIRTEHFPLTLESARPSHTSQYLCASSHRTGLETQYFGPGTRLLVL.

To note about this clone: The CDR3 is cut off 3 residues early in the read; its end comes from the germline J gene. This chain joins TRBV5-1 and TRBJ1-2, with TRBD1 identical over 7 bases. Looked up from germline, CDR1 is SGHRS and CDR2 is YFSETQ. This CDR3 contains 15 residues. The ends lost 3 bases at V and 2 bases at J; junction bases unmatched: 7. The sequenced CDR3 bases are TGCGCCAGCAGCTCCGGACAGGCGGGAAACTATGGC. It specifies CASSSGQAGNYG. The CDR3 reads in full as CASSSGQAGNYGYTF.